The source of this TCR beta chain is a study of blood T cell repertoires in COVID-19. Across the whole study: Acute and convalescent COVID-19 samples came from the United States, Italy and Spain.

Trimming pared 1 base from V and 0 bases from J, leaving 6 bases between. Germline CDR1 and CDR2: MNHEY and SVGEGT. This CDR3 has 15 amino acids. Only in-frame clones appear in the TCRdb table, and some are missing; sequencing was by immunoSEQ multiplex PCR. The table lists 55,000 to 65,000 clones, 91% of them singletons, with under 3% in the top ten. The sample holds one count of this clone. The chain uses TRBV6-2 or TRBV6-3 and TRBJ1-4; D not resolved. Sample: peripheral blood. The clonotype originates from a man in his 60s with acute or convalescent COVID-19. CDR3 residues: CASSYFGTTNEKLFF. The CDR3 DNA follows: TGTGCCAGCAGTTACTTCGGGACAACTAATGAAAAACTGTTTTTT.